This TCR beta chain comes out of a study of shared clonotypes between healthy human individuals. CDR1 is LNHDA and CDR2 is SQIVND in the germline V gene (reference sequence). The CDR3 runs to 15 residues. Unmatched junction bases numbered 7, after V lost 7 bases and J lost 6 bases. Assay runs were performed at deep level. Data came from immunoSEQ multiplex PCR; TCRdb stores just in-frame clones and leaves some out. Of 2,100,000 or so clones listed, more than 90% are singletons. The rearrangement uses TRBV19 and TRBJ1-6, with 9 bases fitting TRBD1. This sequence originates from a young man in good health. The sample was naive CD4+ T cells sorted from blood. The subset here: CD45RA+ positively selected. Here the CDR3 DNA reads TGTGCCAGTAACCCAAGGGACAGGGTTAATTCACCCCTCCACTTT. It codes for CASNPRDRVNSPLHF.